This TCR beta chain stems from a study of STAT3 mutations in large granular lymphocyte leukemia. About the research overall: Among longitudinally sequenced T-LGLL patients, roughly half had canonical activating STAT3 mutations detected. Study results and limitations: Suggested: STAT3 mutation was not the ancestral event for these clonal expansions. Every T-cell large granular lymphocyte leukemia patient had at least one immunodominant TCR beta clonotype.

Remarks on this clone: As yet, its antigen is unknown.

Trimming pared 1 base from V and 7 bases from J, leaving 8 bases between. The CDR3 has 13 residues. Germline loops: CDR1 SGHDT, CDR2 YYEEEE. Sequencing used immunoSEQ multiplex PCR; TCRdb keeps in-frame clones, though not all of them. The data show 11,000 or so clones, approximately 83% seen once. The sample was peripheral blood mononuclear cells. V is TRBV5-6 and J is TRBJ2-2; D is unresolved. The receptor was isolated from a man older than 75 with T-cell large granular lymphocyte leukemia. Some clones in this sample may be carry-over from other donors' samples. In DNA, the CDR3 is TGTGCCAGCAGCTTGCCGGAAAACGGGGAGCTGTTTTTT. The encoded protein is CASSLPENGELFF.